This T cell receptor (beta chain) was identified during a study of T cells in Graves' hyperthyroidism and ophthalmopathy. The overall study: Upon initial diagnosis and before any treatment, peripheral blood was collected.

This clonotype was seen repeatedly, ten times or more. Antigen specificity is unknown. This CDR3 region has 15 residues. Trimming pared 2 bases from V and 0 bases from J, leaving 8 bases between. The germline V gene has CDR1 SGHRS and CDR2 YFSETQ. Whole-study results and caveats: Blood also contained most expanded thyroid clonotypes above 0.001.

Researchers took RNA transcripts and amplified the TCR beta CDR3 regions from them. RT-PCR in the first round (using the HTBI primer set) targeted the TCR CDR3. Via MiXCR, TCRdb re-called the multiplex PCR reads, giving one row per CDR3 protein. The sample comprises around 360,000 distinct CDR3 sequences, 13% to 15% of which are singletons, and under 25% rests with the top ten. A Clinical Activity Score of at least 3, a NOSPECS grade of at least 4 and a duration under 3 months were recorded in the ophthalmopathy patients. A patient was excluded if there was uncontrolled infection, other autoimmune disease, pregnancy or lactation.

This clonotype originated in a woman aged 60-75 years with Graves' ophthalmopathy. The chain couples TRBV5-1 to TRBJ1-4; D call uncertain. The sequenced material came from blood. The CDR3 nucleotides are TGCGCCAGCAGCTTTAGAGACTCAACTAATGAAAAACTGTTTTTT. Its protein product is CASSFRDSTNEKLFF.